The T cell receptor (beta chain) under discussion was sequenced for a study of cytomegalovirus exposure and HLA in healthy donors. Findings and limits, study-wide: Most sequenced TCRs were rare (though some public TCRs occurred in many donors). Segments of the TCR beta V type were, in most cases, productive about 87% or about 30% of the time in an earlier analysis. The study recorded around 160 TCR beta chains that were cytomegalovirus-associated.

With 3 bases removed from V and 3 bases from J, the gap between germline ends came to 11 bases. This CDR3 is 15 amino acids long. CDR1 SEHNR and CDR2 FQNEAQ come from the germline V gene (reference sequence). The primer mix had 60 Vbeta and 13 Jbeta primers. Assay used: immunoSEQ multiplex PCR; TCRdb lists only in-frame clones, some missing. The table lists roughly 120,000 clones, 74% of them singletons, with around 3.9% in the top ten. Concerning this clone: Its target is not known.

V gene TRBV7-9 combines with J gene TRBJ2-2, with D possibly being TRBD2 (7 bases). Sequencing was done on a sample of PBMCs. The origin of this receptor is a woman in her 50s in good health and CMV-seropositive. For the CDR3, the DNA is TGTGCCAGCAGCTTGCGGGGGCGGGACACCGGGGAGCTGTTTTTT. Translated: CASSLRGRDTGELFF.